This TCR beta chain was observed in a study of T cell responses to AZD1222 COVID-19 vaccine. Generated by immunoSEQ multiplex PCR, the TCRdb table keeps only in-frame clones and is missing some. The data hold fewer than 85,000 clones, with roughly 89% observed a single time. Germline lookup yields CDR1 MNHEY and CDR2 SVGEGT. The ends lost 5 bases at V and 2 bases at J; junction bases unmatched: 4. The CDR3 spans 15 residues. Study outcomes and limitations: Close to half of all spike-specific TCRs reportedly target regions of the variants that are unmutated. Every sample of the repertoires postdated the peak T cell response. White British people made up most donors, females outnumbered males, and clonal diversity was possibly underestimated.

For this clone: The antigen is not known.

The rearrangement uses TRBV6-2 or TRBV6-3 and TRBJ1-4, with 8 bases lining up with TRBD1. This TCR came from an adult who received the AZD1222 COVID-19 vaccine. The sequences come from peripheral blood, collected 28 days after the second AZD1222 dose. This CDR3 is CASSDRQGTNEKLFF. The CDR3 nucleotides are TGTGCCAGCAGTGACCGACAGGGGACTAATGAAAAACTGTTTTTT.